This section outlines one T cell receptor beta chain sequence together with its context. Antigen unknown. The PCR made use of 60 Vbeta and 13 Jbeta primers. The protocol was immunoSEQ multiplex PCR, while the TCRdb copy is restricted to in-frame clones and leaves out a portion. Among approximately 100,000 clones listed, 70% to 85% were seen once. This sample stems from a study of cytomegalovirus exposure and HLA in healthy donors. Germline assignment: CDR1 GTSNPN and CDR2 SVGIG (reference sequence). The CDR3 runs 15 residues. Trimming removed 5 bases from V and 4 bases from J; junction bases left unmatched: 12. Points from the study as a whole: There were reportedly fewer N-insertions in an Asian-associated ancestry cluster than the roughly 700-donor mean, in a later analysis.

Input material: PBMCs. The source is a woman younger than 35 in good health and CMV-seronegative. This sequence joins TRBV30 and TRBJ2-3, with 7 positions matching TRBD2. CDR3 in amino acids: CAWGDWTRTPDTQYF. DNA for the CDR3: TGTGCCTGGGGGGATTGGACTAGGACCCCAGATACGCAGTATTTT.